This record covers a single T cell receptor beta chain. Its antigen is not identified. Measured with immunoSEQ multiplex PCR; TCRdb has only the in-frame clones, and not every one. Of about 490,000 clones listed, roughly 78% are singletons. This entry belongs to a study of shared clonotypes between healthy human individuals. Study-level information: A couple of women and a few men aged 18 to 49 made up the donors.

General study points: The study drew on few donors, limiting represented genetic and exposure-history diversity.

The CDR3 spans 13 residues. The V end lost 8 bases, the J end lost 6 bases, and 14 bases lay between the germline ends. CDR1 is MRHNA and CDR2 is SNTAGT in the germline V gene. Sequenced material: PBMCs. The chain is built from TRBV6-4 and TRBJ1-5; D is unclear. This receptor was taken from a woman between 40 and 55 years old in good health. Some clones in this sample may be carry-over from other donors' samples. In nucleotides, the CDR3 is TGTGCCAGCTCCCCAGAGGAAGGTCAGCCCCAGCATTTT. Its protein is CASSPEEGQPQHF.